The clone carrying this TCR beta chain was seen only once. The source of the sample is a study of blood T cell repertoires in COVID-19. Seattle enrolled patients during active infection and tracked them longitudinally. The CDR3 runs 17 residues. The V gene's germline CDR1 is SGDLS and CDR2 YYNGEE. Trimming removed 3 bases from V and 0 bases from J, with 16 bases in between. Per the authors' pipeline: For nucleated cells, counts were estimated from reference gene primer amplification. The repertoire was sequenced with immunoSEQ multiplex PCR; TCRdb's copy has only in-frame clones and lacks some. The DNA gave D and trimming, while V, J and clone size come from that table. Of approximately 90,000 clones in the sample, 75% to 90% were seen once.

The gene calls are TRBV9 and TRBJ2-1, with D possibly matching TRBD2 (5 bases). The TCR comes from a man between 60 and 75 years old with COVID-19, enrolled during active disease. Input material: peripheral blood. CDR3 region: CASSASGNAGSYNEQFF. In DNA form, the CDR3 reads TGTGCCAGCAGCGCTTCTGGTAATGCGGGCTCCTACAATGAGCAGTTCTTC.